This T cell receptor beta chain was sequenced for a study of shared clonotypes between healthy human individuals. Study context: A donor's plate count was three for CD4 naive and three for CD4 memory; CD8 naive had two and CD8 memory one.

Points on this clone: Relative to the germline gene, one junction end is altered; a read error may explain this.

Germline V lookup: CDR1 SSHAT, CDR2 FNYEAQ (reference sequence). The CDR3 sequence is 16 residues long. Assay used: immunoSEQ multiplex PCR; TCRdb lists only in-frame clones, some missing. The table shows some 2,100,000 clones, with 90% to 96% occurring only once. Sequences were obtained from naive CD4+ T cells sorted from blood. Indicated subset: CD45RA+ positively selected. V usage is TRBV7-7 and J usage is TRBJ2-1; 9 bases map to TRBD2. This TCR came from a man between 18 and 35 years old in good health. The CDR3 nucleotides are TGTGCTAGCAGCACCTCTAGCGGGAACTCCTACAATGAGCAGTTCTTC. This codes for CASSTSSGNSYNEQFF.